The 14 T cell receptor beta chains below all came from one sample that was sequenced in a study of blood T cell repertoires in COVID-19. The method was immunoSEQ multiplex PCR; TCRdb's version includes in-frame clones alone and lacks a portion of them. Counted here are some 180,000 clones, more than 75% occurring once; the ten biggest clones make up about 2.1%. The sample taken for sequencing was peripheral blood. These receptors were collected from a man between 50 and 59 years old who had recovered from COVID-19.

The chain is built from TRBV10-1 and TRBJ1-1; D is uncertain. The CDR3 has 13 amino acids. Germline CDR1 WNHNN, CDR2 SYGVQD (reference sequence). V lost 9 bases to trimming and J lost 4 bases, with 15 bases between them. The CDR3 sequence: CASAAVTGTEAFF. In DNA form, the CDR3 reads TGCGCCAGTGCGGCTGTGACGGGCACTGAAGCTTTCTTT.

This sequence joins TRBV9 and TRBJ1-4, with a possible D match to TRBD1 (5 bases). Per germline, CDR1 SGDLS and CDR2 YYNGEE. Trimming pared 7 bases from V and 4 bases from J, leaving 14 bases between. This CDR3 region has 14 residues. The CDR3 reads CASGAGDDNEKLFF. Written as DNA, the CDR3 is TGTGCCAGCGGGGCAGGAGACGATAATGAAAAACTGTTTTTT.

The V gene is TRBV4-3, the J gene TRBJ2-2; the D gene is possibly TRBD2 (6 bases). V lost 8 bases, J lost 2 bases, and 12 bases lay in between. CDR3 length: 14 amino acids. Germline V lookup: CDR1 LGHNA, CDR2 YSLEER. Here the CDR3 DNA reads TGCGCCAGCGGCGGGACTGGAAACACCGGGGAGCTGTTTTTT. Translation gives CASGGTGNTGELFF.

V is TRBV6-5 and J is TRBJ2-5, with 9 bases lining up with TRBD2. The CDR3 loop spans 16 amino acids. Germline V gene sequence: CDR1 MNHEY, CDR2 SVGAGI. After removal of 0 bases from V and 6 bases from J, the junction contained 8 bases not matched to a gene. The CDR3 region has the DNA TGTGCCAGCAGTTACTCATCTAGCGGGGCAAAGAAGACCCAGTACTTC. Its translation is CASSYSSSGAKKTQYF.

The chain combines TRBV19 with TRBJ1-5, with TRBD1 matching over 10 bases. Germline lookup yields CDR1 LNHDA and CDR2 SQIVND (reference sequence). V shed 6 bases, J shed 7 bases, and the junction held 6 bases outside the gene matches. The CDR3 length is 14 residues. The CDR3 nucleotides read TGTGCCAGTAGCTCCGGGACAGGGGTACAGCCCCAGCATTTT. Its protein is CASSSGTGVQPQHF.

The V gene is TRBV5-1, the J gene TRBJ2-7; 9 bases are shared with TRBD2. Germline V lookup: CDR1 SGHRS, CDR2 YFSETQ. This CDR3 region has 15 residues. V shed 6 bases and J 2 bases; nucleotides not matched to a gene: 9. The CDR3: CASTPGAGGTYEQYF. For the CDR3, the DNA is TGCGCCAGCACCCCCGGAGCGGGAGGCACCTACGAGCAGTACTTC.

The gene calls are TRBV5-1 and TRBJ2-7; D perhaps matches TRBD2 (5 bases). Germline CDR1 reads SGHRS; CDR2 reads YFSETQ. The CDR3 extends over 14 amino acids. Trimming took off 1 base at V and 7 bases at J, with 15 bases between the two ends. The CDR3 bases are TGCGCCAGCAGCTTGAAGACGGGAAGGGATGAGCAGTACTTC. It specifies CASSLKTGRDEQYF.

As regards this clone: Other DNA variants within this sample encode the same CDR3. The chain couples TRBV19 to TRBJ1-5; TRBD1 aligns across 9 bases. With 2 bases clipped from V and 4 bases from J, the junction kept 3 bases outside the gene matches. CDR3 length: 15 residues. Germline V gives CDR1 LNHDA, CDR2 SQIVND (reference sequence). CDR3 nucleotides: TGTGCCAGTAGTATATCTGGGACAGGGAATCAGCCCCAGCATTTT. This translates into CASSISGTGNQPQHF.

The chain combines TRBV4-3 with TRBJ2-1; maybe TRBD2 (6 bases). The CDR3 is made up of 15 amino acids. V was cut by 3 bases and J by 10 bases, with 19 bases left in between. The germline gives CDR1 LGHNA, CDR2 YSLEER. The CDR3 protein is CASSQPGLPRKEQFF. For the CDR3, the DNA is TGCGCCAGCAGCCAGCCGGGACTGCCAAGGAAGGAGCAGTTCTTC.

CDR3 DNA: TGTGCCAGCAGTTACTCGCGAGGGCATCAGCCCCAGCATTTT. Protein: CASSYSRGHQPQHF. This chain connects TRBV6-2 or TRBV6-3 to TRBJ1-5; D unclear. The germline V and J ends were trimmed by 0 bases and 5 bases, with 8 bases remaining between them. CDR1 and CDR2 (germline): MNHEY, SVGEGT. The CDR3 covers 14 residues.

V gene TRBV18 combines with J gene TRBJ1-5, with 8 bases lining up with TRBD1. Germline V lookup: CDR1 KGHSH, CDR2 LQKENI. The CDR3 extends over 14 amino acids. V lost 3 bases, J lost 4 bases, and 2 bases stayed unmatched. The CDR3 loop is CASSPTGVNQPQHF. The CDR3 region has the DNA TGTGCCAGCTCACCGACAGGGGTAAATCAGCCCCAGCATTTT.

This clone turned up a few times. The chain joins TRBV3-1 (or the pseudogene TRBV3-2) to TRBJ2-7, with a weak D call TRBD2 (5 bases). V lost 0 bases and J 6 bases, leaving 15 bases between the germline ends. The CDR3 runs to 15 residues. Per germline, CDR1 LGHDT and CDR2 YNNKEL (reference sequence). The CDR3, as DNA: TGTGCCAGCAGCCAAGACCCCCCTAGCCAAGCCGAGCAGTACTTC. This gives the protein CASSQDPPSQAEQYF.

The rearrangement uses TRBV7-9 and TRBJ1-4; possible D gene TRBD1, 6 bases. The germline gives CDR1 SEHNR, CDR2 FQNEAQ (reference sequence). V was pared by 4 bases and J by 7 bases, with 19 bases between. CDR3 length equals 16 residues. CDR3 in DNA: TGTGCCAGCAGCTCTTACAGGGCGGCAATGGGTGAAAAACTGTTTTTT. Translating gives CASSSYRAAMGEKLFF.

The chain carries TRBV28 and TRBJ1-4, with D possibly matching TRBD1 (5 bases). Germline V gene lookup returns CDR1 MDHEN and CDR2 SYDVKM. This CDR3 spans 12 amino acids. Trimming took 11 bases from V and 8 from J, leaving 15 bases between them. The chain's CDR3 is CACKGVEEKLFF. The CDR3 DNA follows: TGTGCCTGCAAAGGGGTTGAGGAAAAACTGTTTTTT.